The sequence of this T cell receptor beta chain was determined in a study of early T cells in non-severe SARS-CoV-2 infection. At the level of the study: The chains were unpaired, and the sequenced material was bulk RNA from unsorted whole blood. General study results and limits: Matching with VDJdb favored anti-spike CD8 responses (missing private and CD4 specificities).

Trimming stripped 3 bases from V and 6 bases from J, with 6 bases between. CDR3 length equals 12 residues. Germline CDR1 MNHEY, CDR2 SVGEGT. This clonotype was observed at least ten times. Its antigen is unidentified. Individual cDNA molecules were tagged with unique molecular identifiers. MiXCR, applied by TCRdb to the 5' RACE reads, yields one record per CDR3 protein. The sample includes 85,000 to 100,000 distinct CDR3 sequences, roughly 11% of them seen just once. The V call is TRBV6-2 or TRBV6-3, the J call TRBJ1-5; unclear D gene. The sample consisted of whole blood, taken at baseline. This clonotype was sampled from an adult who was a healthcare worker with PCR-confirmed SARS-CoV-2 infection or an uninfected control (not recorded which). CDR3 residues: CASSYHPQPQHF. The CDR3 DNA sequence: TGTGCCAGCAGTTATCACCCTCAGCCCCAGCATTTT.